This T cell receptor beta chain originates from a study of blood T cell repertoires in COVID-19. Overall study: T cells, B-cell-depleted T cells, or PBMCs provided the cDNA or gDNA that served as material.

Trimming cost V 2 bases and J 4 bases; bases outside gene matches: 20. This CDR3 has 19 amino acids. Germline lookup yields CDR1 MGHRA and CDR2 YSYEKL. Enrollees, about 18 to 89 years old, lived in 24 US areas. Sequencing used immunoSEQ multiplex PCR; TCRdb keeps in-frame clones, though not all of them. The sample includes fewer than 250,000 clones, over 75% seen only once; the top ten take 6% to 7.5%. The V call is TRBV4-1, the J call TRBJ2-7, with TRBD2 matching over 7 bases. The sample consisted of PBMCs or T cells enriched from blood (not recorded which). This receptor was taken from a woman in her 40s with acute COVID-19. CDR3 DNA sequence: TGCGCCAGCAGCCAACTGCGCCTGGGGACTGGAGGGAGGGAGTACGAGCAGTACTTC. Translated, it gives CASSQLRLGTGGREYEQYF.